This TCR beta chain comes out of a study of cytomegalovirus exposure and HLA in healthy donors. Study-wide points: With high specificity and sensitivity, the classifier reportedly diagnosed cytomegalovirus status. Usually a TCR sequence was rare, but some public TCRs were found in many donors.

In the PCR, 60 Vbeta and 13 Jbeta primers were used. The table came from immunoSEQ multiplex PCR; TCRdb's copy has only in-frame clones and leaves some out. The sample consists of about 170,000 clones, approximately 85% of them appearing once. Worth noting for this clone: Antigen: not known.

V lost 4 bases, J lost 1 base, and 3 bases lay in between. CDR1 is MNHNY, CDR2 SVGAGI, per germline (reference sequence). This CDR3 region has 12 residues. The sequence was collected from a man aged 25 to 40 in good health and CMV-seropositive. The rearrangement uses TRBV6-6 and TRBJ2-3; D is uncertain. Material for sequencing was PBMCs. DNA for the CDR3: TGTGCCAGCAGTTTCGGCACAGATACGCAGTATTTT. Amino acids: CASSFGTDTQYF.